The 8 T cell receptor beta chains below all came from one sample that was sequenced in a study of blood T cell repertoires in COVID-19. Sequencing used immunoSEQ multiplex PCR; TCRdb keeps in-frame clones, though not all of them. The table lists 200,000 to 250,000 clones, about nine tenths of them singletons. Sequences were obtained from peripheral blood. The receptors come from a man aged 55 to 69 who had recovered from COVID-19.

As to this clone: This sample includes further DNA sequences coding for the same CDR3. The genes are TRBV6-5 and TRBJ1-4, with 9 positions matching TRBD1. Germline lookup yields CDR1 MNHEY and CDR2 SVGAGI. The CDR3 runs 14 residues. Trimming removed 6 bases from V and 2 bases from J; junction bases left unmatched: 1. The CDR3 nucleotides read TGTGCCAGCAGGACAGGGGGGACTAATGAAAAACTGTTTTTT. Amino acids: CASRTGGTNEKLFF.

The gene calls are TRBV13 and TRBJ2-5, with 9 bases that match TRBD1. The germline gives CDR1 PRHDT, CDR2 FYEKMQ (reference sequence). The CDR3 loop spans 14 amino acids. Germline trimming cut 5 bases from V and 7 bases from J; bases unmatched to any gene: 8. The CDR3 DNA reads as TGTGCCAGCAGCGGGGACAGGGCCATGAGGACCCAGTACTTC. Translation gives CASSGDRAMRTQYF.

The chain recombines TRBV6-5 with TRBJ2-3, with TRBD1 as a possible D gene (6 bases). CDR1 is MNHEY and CDR2 is SVGAGI in the germline V gene. The germline V and J ends were trimmed by 6 bases and 1 base, with 14 bases remaining between them. This CDR3 contains 15 residues. The CDR3 DNA sequence: TGTGCCAGCAGACCCGGACAGCTGGGCACAGATACGCAGTATTTT. Protein sequence: CASRPGQLGTDTQYF.

J is TRBJ2-7 and V is TRBV19; 9 bases align to TRBD2. The germline CDR1 and CDR2 sequences are LNHDA and SQIVND (reference sequence). This CDR3 has 15 residues. Trimming at V came to 4 bases and at J to 4 bases, leaving 8 bases not matched to a gene. Here the CDR3 DNA reads TGTGCCAGTAGTAGGAAGCGGGGGGCTGAGTACGAGCAGTACTTC. Amino acid sequence: CASSRKRGAEYEQYF. Supplemented by reference TRBV19 and TRBJ2-7, the full variable domain reads DGGITQSPKYLFRKEGQNVTLSCEQNLNHDAMYWYRQDPGQGLRLIYYSQIVNDFQKGDIAEGYSVSREKKESFPLTVTSAQKNPTAFYLCASSRKRGAEYEQYFGPGTRLTVT.

The chain combines TRBV9 with TRBJ2-5, with 7 bases aligning to TRBD1. The CDR3 contains 16 residues. CDR1 is SGDLS and CDR2 is YYNGEE in the germline V gene. J was trimmed by 4 bases and V by 1 base; bases with no gene match: 10. The CDR3 protein is CASSVHSTGLGETQYF. Written as DNA, the CDR3 is TGTGCCAGCAGCGTACACTCGACAGGGTTGGGAGAGACCCAGTACTTC.

This chain joins TRBV2 and TRBJ1-2; 7 nucleotides line up with TRBD1. CDR3 size: 15 residues. Trimming at V came to 1 base and at J to 7 bases, leaving 9 bases not matched to a gene. The germline V gene has CDR1 SNHLY and CDR2 FYNNEI. The CDR3 sequence is CASSEVLRQGGGYTF. The CDR3 DNA sequence: TGTGCCAGCAGTGAAGTCCTCCGACAGGGAGGTGGCTACACCTTC.

This clone was seen once. The chain has TRBV11-3 and TRBJ2-1; weak D call: TRBD1 (6 bases). This CDR3 is built from 15 residues. CDR1 SGHNT and CDR2 YENEEA come from the germline V gene. The germline V and J ends were trimmed by 5 bases and 6 bases, with 17 bases remaining between them. CDR3 in DNA: TGTGCCAGCAGCATCCAGCCTACAGGGTCCAATGAGCAGTTCTTC. The encoded protein is CASSIQPTGSNEQFF.

This clone was detected only once. The chain links TRBV6-5 to TRBJ2-7, with TRBD1 identical over 9 bases. This CDR3 has 14 residues. Germline V gives CDR1 MNHEY, CDR2 SVGAGI. V lost 5 bases to trimming and J lost 6 bases; unmatched junction nucleotides: 8. The CDR3 loop reads CASSRQGGPGEQYF. DNA of the CDR3: TGTGCCAGCAGTAGACAGGGGGGCCCGGGCGAGCAGTACTTC.